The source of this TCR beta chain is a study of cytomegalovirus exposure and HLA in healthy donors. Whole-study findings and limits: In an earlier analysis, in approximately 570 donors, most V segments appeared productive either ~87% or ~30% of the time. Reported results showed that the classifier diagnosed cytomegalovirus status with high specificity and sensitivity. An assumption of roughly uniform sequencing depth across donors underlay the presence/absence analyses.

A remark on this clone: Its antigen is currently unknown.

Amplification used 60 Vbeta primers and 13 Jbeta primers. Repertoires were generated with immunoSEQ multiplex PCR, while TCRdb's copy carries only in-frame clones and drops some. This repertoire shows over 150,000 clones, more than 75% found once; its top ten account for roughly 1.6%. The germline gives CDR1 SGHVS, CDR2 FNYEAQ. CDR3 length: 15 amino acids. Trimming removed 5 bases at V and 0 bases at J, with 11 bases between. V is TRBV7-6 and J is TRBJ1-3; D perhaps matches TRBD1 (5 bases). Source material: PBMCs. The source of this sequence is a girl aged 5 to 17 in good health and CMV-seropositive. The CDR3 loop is CASSHDSLSGNTIYF. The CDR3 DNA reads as TGTGCCAGCAGCCACGACAGCCTCTCTGGAAACACCATATATTTT. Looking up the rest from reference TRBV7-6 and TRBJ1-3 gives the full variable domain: GAGVSQSPRYKVTKRGQDVALRCDPISGHVSLYWYRQALGQGPEFLTYFNYEAQQDKSGLPNDRFSAERPEGSISTLTIQRTEQRDSAMYRCASSHDSLSGNTIYFGEGSWLTVV.